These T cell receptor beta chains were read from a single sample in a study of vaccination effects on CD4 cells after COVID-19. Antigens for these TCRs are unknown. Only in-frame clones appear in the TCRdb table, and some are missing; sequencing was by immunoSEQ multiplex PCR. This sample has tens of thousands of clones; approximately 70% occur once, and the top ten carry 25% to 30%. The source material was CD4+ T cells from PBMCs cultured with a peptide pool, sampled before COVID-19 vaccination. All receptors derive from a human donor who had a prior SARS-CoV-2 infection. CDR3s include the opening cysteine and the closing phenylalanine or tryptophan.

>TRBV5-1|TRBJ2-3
CASSLDGGRLDTQYF
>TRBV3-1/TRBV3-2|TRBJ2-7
CASSHRDGYEQYF
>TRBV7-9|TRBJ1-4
CASSTTGDYNEKLFF
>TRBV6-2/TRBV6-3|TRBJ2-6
CASSYLTGANVLTF
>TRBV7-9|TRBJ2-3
CASSLVRGDTQYF
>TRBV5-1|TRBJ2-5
CASSLPGGETQYF
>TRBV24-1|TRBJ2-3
CATSGGGDVDTQYF
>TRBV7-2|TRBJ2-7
CASSLVLAGGYEQYF
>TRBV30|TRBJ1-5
CAWSERGNQPQHF
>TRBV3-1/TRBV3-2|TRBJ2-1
CASSQVLAGGPRSSYNEQFF
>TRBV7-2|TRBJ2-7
CASSSLTGTGMWEQYF
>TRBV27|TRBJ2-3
CAATIRSRTVTDTQYF
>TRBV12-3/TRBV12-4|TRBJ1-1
CASSRQRGLEAFF
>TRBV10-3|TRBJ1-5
CAISEGQSNQPQHF
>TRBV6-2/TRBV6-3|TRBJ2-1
CASSRRLAGGPGEQFF
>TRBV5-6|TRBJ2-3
CASSLVGGEADTQYF
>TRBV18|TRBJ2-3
CASSPPGGRGTDTQYF
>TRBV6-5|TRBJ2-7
CASRRGPNYEQYF
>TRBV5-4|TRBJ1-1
CASSLVSGGAGTEAFF
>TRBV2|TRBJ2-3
CASSETSGGRGSTDTQYF
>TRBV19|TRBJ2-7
CASSPTGSYEQYF
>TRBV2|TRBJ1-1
CASRGLWGTEAFF
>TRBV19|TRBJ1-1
CASSISGTTDTEAFF
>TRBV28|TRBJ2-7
CASSIGLAGNYEQYF
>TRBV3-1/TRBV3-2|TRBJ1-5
CASSSDSGTGRPQHF
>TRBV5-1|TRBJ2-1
CASSLGLADAIEQFF